The 14 T cell receptor beta chains below were found in one sample sequenced in a study of CD8 T cells in Susac syndrome. Random hexamers were used to reverse transcribe the RNA input (0.5 to 1 ug). TCRdb recomputed calls from the immunoSEQ multiplex PCR reads with MiXCR, one row per CDR3 protein. The sample comprises some 200,000 distinct CDR3 sequences, more than 85% of which are singletons, and less than 0.2% rests with the top ten. The sample consisted of CD8+ T cells from PBMCs. The receptors shown here come from a human donor with Susac syndrome.

This chain connects TRBV20-1 to TRBJ1-4, with D hard to call. Germline CDR1 DFQATT, CDR2 SNEGSKA (reference sequence). The germline V and J ends were trimmed by 4 bases and 0 bases, with 6 bases remaining between them. The CDR3 is 13 amino acids. For the CDR3, the DNA is TGCAGTGCTATCCTCGCAACTAATGAAAAACTGTTTTTT. It is translated as CSAILATNEKLFF.

The V and J genes are TRBV15 and TRBJ1-6; D call uncertain. The length of the CDR3 is 12 residues. Per the germline V gene, CDR1 is LNHNV and CDR2 is YYDKDF (reference sequence). V gave up 5 bases and J gave up 8 bases, with 7 bases separating them. CDR3 in DNA: TGTGCCACCAGCCGCCAAGATTCACCCCTCCACTTT. Translation gives CATSRQDSPLHF.

In its sample, this clonotype was seen once. V and J are TRBV20-1 and TRBJ1-3; no definite D call. The V and J ends lost 5 bases and 0 bases respectively, with 8 bases between them. The CDR3 length is 13 residues. The germline CDR1 and CDR2 sequences are DFQATT and SNEGSKA (reference sequence). The CDR3 nucleotides read TGCAGTGCTGGGAGCCTCTCTGGAAACACCATATATTTT. Protein product: CSAGSLSGNTIYF.

This sequence joins TRBV6-5 and TRBJ2-5, with no clear D. Looked up from germline, CDR1 is MNHEY and CDR2 is SVGAGI. With 7 bases removed from V and 5 bases from J, the gap between germline ends came to 11 bases. The CDR3 totals 12 residues. The CDR3 here is CASMSQTETQYF. The CDR3 DNA sequence: TGTGCCAGCATGAGCCAGACCGAGACCCAGTACTTC.

CDR3 amino acids: CSAREVAGGAGELFF. The CDR3 bases are TGCAGTGCTAGAGAGGTGGCGGGAGGGGCCGGGGAGCTGTTTTTT. The chain has TRBV20-1 and TRBJ2-2; 9 nucleotides agree with TRBD2. V was pared by 0 bases and J by 6 bases, with 5 bases of the junction left unmatched. Per the germline V gene, CDR1 is DFQATT and CDR2 is SNEGSKA (reference sequence). This CDR3 is built from 15 residues.

J is TRBJ1-5 and V is TRBV12-3 or TRBV12-4; tentatively, D is TRBD1 (5 bases). V shed 1 base and J shed 4 bases, with 14 bases lying between them. The CDR3 totals 16 residues. CDR3 DNA: TGTGCCAGCAGTTTAGTGTCCAGGGACTATAATCAGCCCCAGCATTTT. This sequence encodes CASSLVSRDYNQPQHF.

The V call is TRBV4-1, the J call TRBJ1-2, with 9 bases lining up with TRBD1. The length of the CDR3 is 14 residues. Germline CDR1 is MGHRA and CDR2 is YSYEKL. J gave up 5 bases and V 4 bases, and 5 bases lay outside the gene matches. CDR3 DNA: TGCGCCAGCAGCCTCGGGACAGGGAGGTATGGCTACACCTTC. It translates to CASSLGTGRYGYTF.

The chain joins TRBV14 to TRBJ2-1, with TRBD2 identical over 15 bases. There are 16 residues in the CDR3. CDR1 is SGHDN and CDR2 is FVKESK in the germline V gene. With 4 bases clipped from V and 8 bases from J, the junction kept 6 bases outside the gene matches. This CDR3 reads CASSPRTSGGAHEQFF. CDR3 nucleotides: TGTGCCAGCAGCCCAAGGACTAGCGGGGGGGCCCATGAGCAGTTCTTC.

V and J are TRBV7-8 and TRBJ1-5; D ambiguous. Germline V gene lookup returns CDR1 SGHVS and CDR2 FQNEAQ. There are 15 residues in the CDR3. V was cut by 4 bases and J by 2 bases, with 12 bases left in between. DNA of the CDR3: TGTGCCAGCAGCTCCCTCAGTTGGGGCAATCAGCCCCAGCATTTT. This sequence encodes CASSSLSWGNQPQHF.

CDR3 loop: CASSYIGGLHTDTQYF. CDR3 nucleotide sequence: TGTGCCAGCAGCTACATAGGGGGCTTGCACACAGATACGCAGTATTTT. This sequence joins TRBV6-5 and TRBJ2-3, with 7 bases aligning to TRBD1. Germline CDR1 and CDR2: MNHEY and SVGAGI. The junction had 11 bases not matched to a gene; V was cut back by 6 bases and J by 2 bases. The CDR3 has 16 amino acids.

J is TRBJ2-5 and V is TRBV12-3 or TRBV12-4, with 12 bases identical to TRBD2. The CDR3 loop spans 18 amino acids. Trimming cost V 5 bases and J 0 bases; bases outside gene matches: 10. The CDR3 DNA sequence: TGTGCCAGCAGTCCGACGACTAGCGGGGGACCCCACCAAGAGACCCAGTACTTC. It yields the protein CASSPTTSGGPHQETQYF.

Points on this clonotype: One junction end disagrees with the germline gene, perhaps due to a read error. The genes are TRBV7-8 and TRBJ2-7; TRBD1 is a possible D gene (6 bases). CDR1 and CDR2 (germline): SGHVS, FQNEAQ. The CDR3 is made up of 14 amino acids. In DNA form, the CDR3 reads TGTGCCAGCAGCGTACCAGGGGATTCCTACGAGCAAGACTTC. Translated, it gives CASSVPGDSYEQDF.

This rearrangement joins TRBV28 to TRBJ2-3; D is possibly TRBD1 (6 bases). Germline loops: CDR1 MDHEN, CDR2 SYDVKM. V lost 8 bases and J lost 2, with 20 bases in between. There are 16 residues in the CDR3. CDR3 region: CASGGGTSALTDTQYF. CDR3 in DNA: TGTGCCAGCGGAGGTGGGACAAGTGCCCTCACAGATACGCAGTATTTT. Full variable domain (missing parts from reference TRBV28 and TRBJ2-3): DVKVTQSSRYLVKRTGEKVFLECVQDMDHENMFWYRQDPGLGLRLIYFSYDVKMKEKGDIPEGYSVSREKKERFSLILESASTNQTSMYLCASGGGTSALTDTQYFGPGTRLTVL.

The chain is built from TRBV5-1 and TRBJ2-3; 8 bases are shared with TRBD1. Germline trimming cut 0 bases from V and 1 base from J; bases unmatched to any gene: 4. This CDR3 region has 16 residues. Germline V gene sequence: CDR1 SGHRS, CDR2 YFSETQ. CDR3 region: CASSLAGGWGTDTQYF. In nucleotides, the CDR3 is TGCGCCAGCAGCTTGGCAGGGGGCTGGGGCACAGATACGCAGTATTTT.